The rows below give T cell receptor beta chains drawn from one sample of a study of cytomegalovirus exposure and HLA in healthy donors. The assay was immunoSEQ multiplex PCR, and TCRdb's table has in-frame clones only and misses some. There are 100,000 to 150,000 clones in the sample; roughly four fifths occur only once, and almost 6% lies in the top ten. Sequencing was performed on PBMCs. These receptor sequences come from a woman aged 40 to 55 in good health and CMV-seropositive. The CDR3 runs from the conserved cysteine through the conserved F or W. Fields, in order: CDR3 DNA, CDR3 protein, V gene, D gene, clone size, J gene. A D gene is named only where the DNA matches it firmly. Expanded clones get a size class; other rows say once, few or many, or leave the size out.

CDR3nt: TGTGCCAGCAGCGAACTCGGGGTTAGCAATCAGCCCCAGCATTTT
CDR3aa: CASSELGVSNQPQHF
v_gene: TRBV5-6
d_gene: .
abundance: .
j_gene: TRBJ1-5

CDR3nt: TGTGCCAGCAGCGTTGACAGGGGAAATGAAAAACTGTTTTTT
CDR3aa: CASSVDRGNEKLFF
v_gene: TRBV9
d_gene: TRBD1
abundance: .
j_gene: TRBJ1-4

CDR3nt: TGTGCCAGCAGTACTAGGACAGGGCCAAACACTGAAGCTTTCTTT
CDR3aa: CASSTRTGPNTEAFF
v_gene: TRBV11-1
d_gene: TRBD1
abundance: .
j_gene: TRBJ1-1

CDR3nt: TGTGCCAGCAGTTTACGACACCGGGACAGGGGGCTCCTTACTAATGAAAAACTGTTTTTT
CDR3aa: CASSLRHRDRGLLTNEKLFF
v_gene: TRBV27
d_gene: TRBD1
abundance: .
j_gene: TRBJ1-4

CDR3nt: TGTGCCAGCAGCCGGGCGCGGGTTATGGGGGGCAATGAGCAGTTCTTC
CDR3aa: CASSRARVMGGNEQFF
v_gene: TRBV7-2
d_gene: .
abundance: .
j_gene: TRBJ2-1

CDR3nt: TGTGCCGCCGGACAGGGGCAAGGTGGCTACACCTTC
CDR3aa: CAAGQGQGGYTF
v_gene: TRBV10-3
d_gene: TRBD1
abundance: .
j_gene: TRBJ1-2

CDR3nt: TGTGCCAGCAGCGGGGGGACAGGGAGAACGGCCGGGGAGCTGTTTTTT
CDR3aa: CASSGGTGRTAGELFF
v_gene: TRBV9
d_gene: TRBD1
abundance: .
j_gene: TRBJ2-2

CDR3nt: TGTGCCATCAGCCCGAATCTCGGACAGGTCAATGAAAAACTGTTTTTT
CDR3aa: CAISPNLGQVNEKLFF
v_gene: TRBV10-3
d_gene: TRBD1
abundance: .
j_gene: TRBJ1-4

CDR3nt: TGCAGTGCCACAGGGTCCGGGGAGCTGTTTTTT
CDR3aa: CSATGSGELFF
v_gene: TRBV20-1
d_gene: .
abundance: .
j_gene: TRBJ2-2

CDR3nt: TGCAAGGGCGGGGGGCGAGGCTACACCTTC
CDR3aa: CKGGGRGYTF
v_gene: TRBV20-1
d_gene: .
abundance: few
j_gene: TRBJ1-2

CDR3nt: TGTGCCAGCAGACGACTCGACTCCTACGAGCAGTACTTC
CDR3aa: CASRRLDSYEQYF
v_gene: TRBV5-6
d_gene: .
abundance: .
j_gene: TRBJ2-7

CDR3nt: TGCAGCGGAGGGACAGGGGAGGGCTACACCTTC
CDR3aa: CSGGTGEGYTF
v_gene: TRBV29-1
d_gene: TRBD1
abundance: .
j_gene: TRBJ1-2

CDR3nt: TGTGCCAGCAGCCGCAGGGGGCTGAGTGAAGCTTTCTTT
CDR3aa: CASSRRGLSEAFF
v_gene: TRBV6-1
d_gene: TRBD1
abundance: .
j_gene: TRBJ1-1

CDR3nt: TGTGCCAGCAGCAAATACTCCGGGACAGGGGGTGACGAGCAGTACTTC
CDR3aa: CASSKYSGTGGDEQYF
v_gene: TRBV9
d_gene: TRBD1
abundance: .
j_gene: TRBJ2-7

CDR3nt: TGTGCCAGCAGCTTCGACAGGGAAGTCACTGAAGCTTTCTTT
CDR3aa: CASSFDREVTEAFF
v_gene: TRBV5-8
d_gene: TRBD1
abundance: .
j_gene: TRBJ1-1

CDR3nt: TGTGCCAGCAGTGACCAAGGACAGATGAACACTGAAGCTTTCTTT
CDR3aa: CASSDQGQMNTEAFF
v_gene: TRBV2
d_gene: .
abundance: .
j_gene: TRBJ1-1

CDR3nt: TGTGCCAGCAGCCAAGATTGGGGACAAGACTATGGCTACACCTTC
CDR3aa: CASSQDWGQDYGYTF
v_gene: TRBV4-2
d_gene: .
abundance: .
j_gene: TRBJ1-2

CDR3nt: TGCGCCAGCAGCCCCGGGACAGGGGTCACCGGGGAGCTGTTTTTT
CDR3aa: CASSPGTGVTGELFF
v_gene: TRBV5-1
d_gene: TRBD1
abundance: once
j_gene: TRBJ2-2

CDR3nt: TGTGCCAGCCGGTATTCCGCGGGGAGCACAGATACGCAGTATTTT
CDR3aa: CASRYSAGSTDTQYF
v_gene: TRBV2
d_gene: .
abundance: .
j_gene: TRBJ2-3

CDR3nt: TGTGCCAGCAGCTCCTCACAGGGGGCCGGCTATGGCTACACCTTC
CDR3aa: CASSSSQGAGYGYTF
v_gene: TRBV7-8
d_gene: TRBD1
abundance: .
j_gene: TRBJ1-2

CDR3nt: TGCGCCAGCAGCCCCGAAATTCCCGGGACAGGTTCTAACTATGGCTACACCTTC
CDR3aa: CASSPEIPGTGSNYGYTF
v_gene: TRBV5-1
d_gene: TRBD1
abundance: few
j_gene: TRBJ1-2

CDR3nt: TGCGCCAGCAGCTTGGGGCAGGACTCCTACGAGCAGTACTTC
CDR3aa: CASSLGQDSYEQYF
v_gene: TRBV5-1
d_gene: .
abundance: .
j_gene: TRBJ2-7

CDR3nt: TGTGCCAGCAGCGTAGCGGGTGAGACAGATACGCAGTATTTT
CDR3aa: CASSVAGETDTQYF
v_gene: TRBV9
d_gene: .
abundance: few
j_gene: TRBJ2-3

CDR3nt: TGTGCCAGCAGCGGCGCAGGGTGGAATTCACCCCTCCACTTT
CDR3aa: CASSGAGWNSPLHF
v_gene: TRBV9
d_gene: .
abundance: .
j_gene: TRBJ1-6

CDR3nt: TGTGCCAGCAGTGCGGATACCGGCGGGGTAGGGAACACTGAAGCTTTCTTT
CDR3aa: CASSADTGGVGNTEAFF
v_gene: TRBV2
d_gene: .
abundance: .
j_gene: TRBJ1-1

CDR3nt: TGTGCCAGCAGCTCCTTGGGGGGAGGGGAATATCATTGGTTCTTC
CDR3aa: CASSSLGGGEYHWFF
v_gene: TRBV5-6
d_gene: TRBD2
abundance: .
j_gene: TRBJ2-1

CDR3nt: TGCGCCAGCAGCTGGACTAGCGGGGGAGCCTACGAGCAGTACTTC
CDR3aa: CASSWTSGGAYEQYF
v_gene: TRBV5-1
d_gene: TRBD2
abundance: .
j_gene: TRBJ2-7

CDR3nt: TGTGCAAGTCGCTTGACCTCGGGAGGGCCAGATACGCAGTATTTT
CDR3aa: CASRLTSGGPDTQYF
v_gene: TRBV12-2
d_gene: .
abundance: .
j_gene: TRBJ2-3

CDR3nt: TGCGCCAGCAGCCAAGGGACAGGGTCTACCTACGAGCAGTACTTC
CDR3aa: CASSQGTGSTYEQYF
v_gene: TRBV4-3
d_gene: TRBD1
abundance: .
j_gene: TRBJ2-7